Listed below are T cell receptor beta chains from one sample, sequenced in a study of T cells in Graves' hyperthyroidism and ophthalmopathy. TCRdb reanalysed the multiplex PCR reads using MiXCR and keeps one entry per CDR3 protein. The repertoire includes around 500,000 distinct CDR3 sequences, about an eighth of them detected once, and less than 20% sits in the top ten. Sequenced material: blood. The receptors were gathered from a young woman with Graves' hyperthyroidism. CDR3s include the opening cysteine and the closing phenylalanine or tryptophan. The D gene is left open where the match is weak. Clone sizes are given selectively: once, few, many, or a class where the clone is expanded.

J gene: TRBJ2-1
clone size: many
D gene: NA
V gene: TRBV28
CDR3 DNA: TGTGCCAGCAGTCCGAGGTCCCCCGGGGTTGAGCAGTTCTTC
CDR3 protein: CASSPRSPGVEQFF

J gene: TRBJ2-7
clone size: many
D gene: NA
V gene: TRBV20-1
CDR3 DNA: TGCAGTGCTAGAGCCCTCGTGAGCAGCAGGGAGCAGTACTTC
CDR3 protein: CSARALVSSREQYF

J gene: TRBJ2-3
clone size: few
D gene: NA
V gene: TRBV4-1
CDR3 DNA: TGCGCCAGCAGCCAAGATATCGCCACAGATACGCAGTATTTT
CDR3 protein: CASSQDIATDTQYF

J gene: TRBJ2-2
clone size: NA
D gene: NA
V gene: TRBV11-2
CDR3 DNA: TGTGCCAGCAGCTCCCCCCCCGGGGTACAGGGATATACCGGGGAGCTGTTTTTT
CDR3 protein: CASSSPPGVQGYTGELFF

J gene: TRBJ2-2
clone size: many
D gene: TRBD2
V gene: TRBV7-3
CDR3 DNA: TGTGCCAGCAGCTTAACCTACCCGGGACTAGCGTACACCGGGGAGCTGTTTTTT
CDR3 protein: CASSLTYPGLAYTGELFF

J gene: TRBJ1-2
clone size: NA
D gene: NA
V gene: TRBV2
CDR3 DNA: TGTGCCAGCAGTTCAGGGCCGGCTAACTATGGCTACACCTTC
CDR3 protein: CASSSGPANYGYTF

J gene: TRBJ1-2
clone size: many
D gene: TRBD1
V gene: TRBV2
CDR3 DNA: TGTGCCAGCAGTGGGGGGACAGGACGGGGCTACACCTTC
CDR3 protein: CASSGGTGRGYTF

J gene: TRBJ1-2
clone size: many
D gene: TRBD1
V gene: TRBV3-1
CDR3 DNA: TGTGCCAGCAGCTACCGAGTAGGGGACAGGGGTGGCTACACCTTC
CDR3 protein: CASSYRVGDRGGYTF

J gene: TRBJ1-6
clone size: few
D gene: NA
V gene: TRBV20-1
CDR3 DNA: TGCAGTGCTAGGGGGGGGGCGGATTCACCCCTCCACTTT
CDR3 protein: CSARGGADSPLHF

J gene: TRBJ2-1
clone size: NA
D gene: NA
V gene: TRBV9
CDR3 DNA: TGTGCCAGCAGCCCCTCCAACGGACCCTACAATGAGCAGTTCTTC
CDR3 protein: CASSPSNGPYNEQFF

J gene: TRBJ2-1
clone size: NA
D gene: TRBD1
V gene: TRBV29-1
CDR3 DNA: TGCAGCGGGGGTCGGGACAGGGTAAATGAGCAGTTCTTC
CDR3 protein: CSGGRDRVNEQFF

J gene: TRBJ1-5
clone size: NA
D gene: NA
V gene: TRBV30
CDR3 DNA: TGTGCCTGGAACCGTATGAATCAGCCCCAGCATTTT
CDR3 protein: CAWNRMNQPQHF

J gene: TRBJ2-2
clone size: NA
D gene: NA
V gene: TRBV11-3
CDR3 DNA: TGTGCCAGCAGCGTGTGGACGGAGAACACCGGGGAGCTGTTTTTT
CDR3 protein: CASSVWTENTGELFF

J gene: TRBJ2-2
clone size: many
D gene: NA
V gene: TRBV3-1
CDR3 DNA: TGTGCCAGCAGCCATGGAGTTACCGGGGAGCTGTTTTTT
CDR3 protein: CASSHGVTGELFF

J gene: TRBJ2-1
clone size: NA
D gene: TRBD2
V gene: TRBV6-5
CDR3 DNA: TGTGCCAGCAGTTACAGCGGGAACTCCTACAATGAGCAGTTCTTC
CDR3 protein: CASSYSGNSYNEQFF

J gene: TRBJ1-6
clone size: few
D gene: NA
V gene: TRBV27
CDR3 DNA: TGTGCCAGCAGTTTGAACTCCTATAATTCACCCCTCCACTTT
CDR3 protein: CASSLNSYNSPLHF

J gene: TRBJ2-3
clone size: many
D gene: NA
V gene: TRBV24-1
CDR3 DNA: TGTGCCACCAGAGCGGGCCTCACAGATACGCAGTATTTT
CDR3 protein: CATRAGLTDTQYF

J gene: TRBJ2-1
clone size: NA
D gene: TRBD1
V gene: TRBV2
CDR3 DNA: TGTGCCAGCAGTGAGGACAGGACGAGGGAGTTCTTC
CDR3 protein: CASSEDRTREFF

J gene: TRBJ2-4
clone size: many
D gene: TRBD1
V gene: TRBV6-1
CDR3 DNA: TGTGCCAGCAGTGAGACAGGGACGGGAAACATTCAGTACTTC
CDR3 protein: CASSETGTGNIQYF

J gene: TRBJ2-2
clone size: NA
D gene: TRBD2
V gene: TRBV6-1
CDR3 DNA: TGTGCCAGCACCAAGACTAGCGGGAGGGCCTTCGTAACCGGGGAGCTGTTTTTT
CDR3 protein: CASTKTSGRAFVTGELFF

J gene: TRBJ1-1
clone size: many
D gene: NA
V gene: TRBV11-2
CDR3 DNA: TGTGCCAGCAGCCTCCGCGGGGCCTGGGACACTGAAGCTTTCTTT
CDR3 protein: CASSLRGAWDTEAFF

J gene: TRBJ2-2
clone size: many
D gene: TRBD1
V gene: TRBV12-3/TRBV12-4
CDR3 DNA: TGTGCCAGCAGTCGATCCGGGACAGGGGGAACCGGGGAGCTGTTTTTT
CDR3 protein: CASSRSGTGGTGELFF

J gene: TRBJ2-7
clone size: few
D gene: TRBD2
V gene: TRBV11-3
CDR3 DNA: TGTGCCAGCAGCAAACCGGGACTAGCGGGAGGTGGCGAGCAGTACTTC
CDR3 protein: CASSKPGLAGGGEQYF

J gene: TRBJ2-1
clone size: many
D gene: NA
V gene: TRBV5-8
CDR3 DNA: TGTGCCAGCAGCTTGGGGGTCTCCTACAATGAGCAGTTCTTC
CDR3 protein: CASSLGVSYNEQFF

J gene: TRBJ1-5
clone size: few
D gene: NA
V gene: TRBV6-5
CDR3 DNA: TGTGCCAGCAGTTACGGATCCGGGTTCAATCAGCCCCAGCATTTT
CDR3 protein: CASSYGSGFNQPQHF

J gene: TRBJ1-1
clone size: NA
D gene: NA
V gene: TRBV12-3/TRBV12-4
CDR3 DNA: TGTGCCAGCAGTTTATGGCAGGGCCAGGGGACTGAAGCTTTCTTT
CDR3 protein: CASSLWQGQGTEAFF

J gene: TRBJ2-7
clone size: many
D gene: NA
V gene: TRBV6-5
CDR3 DNA: TGTGCCAGCAGTTACGGGGCTTCGACCTCCTACGAGCAGTACTTC
CDR3 protein: CASSYGASTSYEQYF

J gene: TRBJ1-5
clone size: many
D gene: TRBD1
V gene: TRBV30
CDR3 DNA: TGTGCCGGAGGGACAGGCGCGGGGCGGCCCCAGCATTTT
CDR3 protein: CAGGTGAGRPQHF

J gene: TRBJ2-5
clone size: many
D gene: NA
V gene: TRBV11-2
CDR3 DNA: TGTGCCAGCAGCCCGACGCGGACGGACCAAGAGACCCAGTACTTC
CDR3 protein: CASSPTRTDQETQYF

J gene: TRBJ1-1
clone size: many
D gene: TRBD1
V gene: TRBV2
CDR3 DNA: TGTGCCAGCAGTGACTTCGACAGGGTGAACACTGAAGCTTTCTTT
CDR3 protein: CASSDFDRVNTEAFF

J gene: TRBJ1-2
clone size: many
D gene: NA
V gene: TRBV3-1
CDR3 DNA: TGTGCCAGCAGCCACGTTGCCAACTATGGCTACACCTTC
CDR3 protein: CASSHVANYGYTF

J gene: TRBJ2-2
clone size: NA
D gene: NA
V gene: TRBV28
CDR3 DNA: TGTGCCAGCTTGACAGGCCGCACAAGGGGGGAGCTGTTTTTT
CDR3 protein: CASLTGRTRGELFF

J gene: TRBJ1-1
clone size: many
D gene: NA
V gene: TRBV18
CDR3 DNA: TGTGCCAGCTCACCGTACCTCACTGAAGCTTTCTTT
CDR3 protein: CASSPYLTEAFF